The rows below give T cell receptor beta chains drawn from one sample of a study. TCRdb reanalysed the 5' RACE reads using MiXCR and keeps one entry per CDR3 protein. Counted here are over 8,000 distinct CDR3 sequences, around 34% occurring once; the ten biggest clones make up about 6%. Input material: Tregs sorted from blood. The receptors originated from a female donor with breast cancer. The CDR3 runs from the conserved cysteine through the conserved F or W. Fields, in order: clone size, D gene, J gene, V gene, CDR3 protein, CDR3 DNA. D genes are given only for firm matches. The listing skips clone size in some rows; elsewhere it reads once, few, many or a size class.

>few|TRBD2|TRBJ2-5|TRBV10-3
CATRLAVKEETQYF
TGTGCCACCAGACTAGCGGTTAAAGAAGAGACCCAGTACTTC
>few|NA|TRBJ2-5|TRBV18
CASSPQGETQYF
TGTGCCAGCTCACCACAGGGGGAGACCCAGTACTTC
>NA|NA|TRBJ2-1|TRBV29-1
CSVEGWVPGSYNEQFF
TGCAGCGTTGAGGGGTGGGTTCCGGGCTCCTACAATGAGCAGTTCTTC
>NA|NA|TRBJ2-5|TRBV11-2
CASSYGDWETQYF
TGTGCCAGCAGCTATGGGGATTGGGAGACCCAGTACTTC
>few|TRBD2|TRBJ2-1|TRBV9
CASSLSGTSGMNEQFF
TGTGCCAGCAGCCTTTCCGGGACTAGCGGGATGAATGAGCAGTTCTTC
>medium-sized|NA|TRBJ2-5|TRBV15
CATSTSTVDVVQETQYF
TGTGCCACCAGCACCTCGACAGTAGACGTAGTTCAAGAGACCCAGTACTTC
>NA|NA|TRBJ2-1|TRBV25-1
CASSEFPLGAHNEQFF
TGTGCCAGCAGTGAATTCCCTTTGGGGGCCCACAATGAGCAGTTCTTC
>medium-sized|TRBD1|TRBJ1-1|TRBV5-8
CASSLEGARNTEAFF
TGTGCCAGCAGCTTGGAGGGGGCGAGAAACACTGAAGCTTTCTTT
>few|NA|TRBJ1-5|TRBV6-2/TRBV6-3
CASRAGSRGGYDQPQHF
TGTGCCAGCAGAGCAGGGAGTAGGGGGGGATACGATCAGCCCCAGCATTTT
>once|TRBD1|TRBJ2-5|TRBV20-1
CSALIWDRGREAQYF
TGCAGTGCCCTGATCTGGGACAGGGGGCGGGAGGCCCAGTACTTC
>NA|NA|TRBJ2-3|TRBV20-1
CSASRGAHTDTQYF
TGCAGTGCTAGTCGGGGGGCCCACACAGATACGCAGTATTTT
>medium-sized|NA|TRBJ1-3|TRBV5-1
CASSLPDLTGNTIYF
TGCGCCAGCAGCTTGCCGGACCTGACCGGAAACACCATATATTTT
>few|NA|TRBJ1-5|TRBV28
CASRLTGYQPQHF
TGTGCCAGCCGGTTGACAGGATATCAGCCCCAGCATTTT
>NA|NA|TRBJ2-4|TRBV12-3/TRBV12-4
CASSLDRFGQYF
TGTGCCAGCAGTTTAGACAGGTTCGGTCAGTACTTC
>medium-sized|NA|TRBJ2-2|TRBV9
CASSPGTLNTGELFF
TGTGCCAGCAGCCCCGGGACCCTGAACACCGGGGAGCTGTTTTTT
>NA|TRBD2|TRBJ2-3|TRBV4-2
CASSQALAGVGTDTQYF
TGTGCCAGCAGCCAGGCACTAGCGGGAGTGGGCACAGATACGCAGTATTTT
>few|TRBD2|TRBJ2-5|TRBV9
CASSVAGGGSQETQYF
TGTGCCAGCAGCGTAGCGGGAGGGGGGTCCCAAGAGACCCAGTACTTC
>NA|NA|TRBJ1-6|TRBV9
CASSPRTYNSPLHF
TGTGCCAGCAGCCCCAGAACATATAATTCACCCCTCCACTTT
>medium-sized|TRBD2|TRBJ2-7|TRBV20-1
CSASDQAGVQQYF
TGCAGTGCTAGTGATCAAGCGGGGGTACAACAGTACTTC
>medium-sized|NA|TRBJ2-5|TRBV20-1
CSARLSGQETQYF
TGCAGTGCTAGGCTGTCGGGACAAGAGACCCAGTACTTC
>NA|TRBD2|TRBJ2-1|TRBV4-3
CASSRTSGDYNEQFF
TGCGCCAGCAGCCGGACTAGCGGAGACTACAATGAGCAGTTCTTC
>few|NA|TRBJ1-2|TRBV27
CASRVRGGIDFYGYTF
TGTGCCAGCAGAGTACGGGGGGGCATCGACTTCTATGGCTACACCTTC
>NA|NA|TRBJ2-7|TRBV29-1
CSAEGVGVSEQYF
TGCAGCGCTGAAGGGGTTGGGGTTTCCGAGCAGTACTTC
>few|NA|TRBJ2-3|TRBV9
CASSVDETQYF
TGTGCCAGCAGCGTAGACGAAACGCAGTATTTT
>few|TRBD1|TRBJ1-6|TRBV7-2
CASSPRQGVNSPLHF
TGTGCCAGCAGCCCCCGACAGGGGGTCAATTCACCCCTCCACTTT
>NA|NA|TRBJ2-7|TRBV2
CASKEGADRSYEQYF
TGTGCCAGCAAGGAGGGGGCCGACAGATCCTACGAGCAGTACTTC
>NA|NA|TRBJ2-5|TRBV10-3
CAISERWETQYF
TGTGCCATCAGTGAGAGATGGGAGACCCAGTACTTC
>few|TRBD1|TRBJ1-4|TRBV4-1
CASSQAGTGRGEKLFF
TGCGCCAGCAGCCAAGCCGGGACAGGGCGTGGAGAAAAACTGTTTTTT
>NA|NA|TRBJ2-3|TRBV7-3
CASSSATDAQYF
TGTGCCAGCTCTAGCGCCACAGATGCGCAGTATTTT
>NA|TRBD1|TRBJ2-1|TRBV25-1
CASSYHGGQGNNEQFF
TGTGCCAGCAGTTATCATGGGGGACAGGGGAACAATGAGCAGTTCTTC
>NA|NA|TRBJ2-2|TRBV20-1
CSSGTLNTGELFF
TGCAGTTCCGGGACTTTGAACACCGGGGAGCTGTTTTTT
>NA|NA|TRBJ1-1|TRBV4-2
CASSPEEELEAFF
TGTGCCAGCAGCCCCGAGGAGGAGCTTGAAGCTTTCTTT
>NA|TRBD1|TRBJ1-6|TRBV12-3/TRBV12-4
CASSSDRGNAPLHF
TGTGCCAGCAGTTCTGACAGGGGTAATGCACCCCTCCACTTT
>medium-sized|NA|TRBJ2-6|TRBV20-1
CSASPLELGSGANVLTF
TGCAGTGCTAGCCCATTAGAATTGGGGTCTGGGGCCAACGTCCTGACTTTC
>NA|NA|TRBJ1-2|TRBV4-1
CASSQGGWSGYTF
TGCGCCAGCAGCCAAGGAGGATGGAGCGGCTACACCTTC
>medium-sized|NA|TRBJ1-1|TRBV5-1
CASSLRLGTEAFF
TGCGCCAGCAGCTTGCGGCTGGGCACTGAAGCTTTCTTT
>medium-sized|NA|TRBJ2-3|TRBV29-1
CSVKTGPVTQYF
TGCAGCGTCAAGACAGGACCTGTTACGCAGTATTTT
>few|NA|TRBJ2-3|TRBV7-2
CASRRWGDTADTQYF
TGTGCCAGCCGAAGGTGGGGGGATACGGCAGATACGCAGTATTTT
>medium-sized|NA|TRBJ1-3|TRBV10-3
CAAGTVNSGNTIYF
TGTGCCGCCGGGACGGTGAACTCTGGAAACACCATATATTTT